This is a list of T cell receptor beta chains from one sample in a study of identifying expanded T cells in peripheral blood. The protocol was immunoSEQ multiplex PCR, while the TCRdb copy is restricted to in-frame clones and leaves out a portion. The data hold under 120,000 clones, with 80% to 90% observed a single time. Sequenced: blood. The receptors were gathered from a person between 18 and 69 years old in good health. The CDR3 runs from the conserved cysteine through the conserved F or W. Each record gives: J gene, D gene, V gene, clone size, CDR3 DNA, CDR3 protein. The D gene is left open where the match is weak. Clone size, where shown, is once, few, many, or a class for clones that have expanded.

J gene: TRBJ2-3
D gene: TRBD2
V gene: TRBV7-2
clone size: -
CDR3 DNA: TGTGCCAGCAGCCGCGGGGGGGCCACAGATACGCAGTATTTT
CDR3 protein: CASSRGGATDTQYF

J gene: TRBJ1-3
D gene: -
V gene: TRBV7-2
clone size: -
CDR3 DNA: TGTGCCAGCAGCTATCGTAGGGGAAACACCATATATTTT
CDR3 protein: CASSYRRGNTIYF

J gene: TRBJ2-5
D gene: -
V gene: TRBV20-1
clone size: -
CDR3 DNA: TGCAGTGCTACACTTGAGACCCAGTACTTC
CDR3 protein: CSATLETQYF

J gene: TRBJ2-7
D gene: -
V gene: TRBV4-2
clone size: -
CDR3 DNA: TGTGCCAGCAGCCAAAAGGGGGGGGCACCCTCCTACGAGCAGTACTTC
CDR3 protein: CASSQKGGAPSYEQYF

J gene: TRBJ1-2
D gene: -
V gene: TRBV19
clone size: -
CDR3 DNA: TGTGCCAGTAACGACGGACCTCGATGGTATGGCTACACCTTC
CDR3 protein: CASNDGPRWYGYTF

J gene: TRBJ2-1
D gene: TRBD1
V gene: TRBV10-2
clone size: -
CDR3 DNA: TGCGCCAGCAGGAAACAGGGGGCGGGCTGGGACAATGAGCAGTTCTTC
CDR3 protein: CASRKQGAGWDNEQFF

J gene: TRBJ1-2
D gene: TRBD1
V gene: TRBV5-4
clone size: -
CDR3 DNA: TGTGCCAGCAGTCTATACGTGGGGACAGGGGTTTATGGCTACACCTTC
CDR3 protein: CASSLYVGTGVYGYTF

J gene: TRBJ2-3
D gene: -
V gene: TRBV7-2
clone size: -
CDR3 DNA: TGTGCCAGCAGCATCTATGAGGGTCCCGGCGTTTGGACGCAGTATTTT
CDR3 protein: CASSIYEGPGVWTQYF

J gene: TRBJ1-4
D gene: -
V gene: TRBV19
clone size: -
CDR3 DNA: TGTGCCAGTAGCAATGATGGGCGGCGAACTAATGAAAAACTGTTTTTT
CDR3 protein: CASSNDGRRTNEKLFF

J gene: TRBJ2-7
D gene: TRBD1
V gene: TRBV5-8
clone size: -
CDR3 DNA: TGTGCCAGCAGCTGGGGGACAGGGACCTACGAGCAGTACTTC
CDR3 protein: CASSWGTGTYEQYF

J gene: TRBJ2-7
D gene: -
V gene: TRBV11-2
clone size: once
CDR3 DNA: TGTGCCAGCAGCTTAGTCCAGGGCGAGCAGTACTTC
CDR3 protein: CASSLVQGEQYF

J gene: TRBJ1-5
D gene: -
V gene: TRBV28
clone size: -
CDR3 DNA: TGTGCCAGCAACGTAGGGGGAGCATATAGCAATCAGCCCCAGCATTTT
CDR3 protein: CASNVGGAYSNQPQHF

J gene: TRBJ1-2
D gene: -
V gene: TRBV7-2
clone size: -
CDR3 DNA: TGTGCCAGCAGCTTAGGGTGGAGCCGGGTTTATGGCTACACCTTC
CDR3 protein: CASSLGWSRVYGYTF

J gene: TRBJ2-7
D gene: -
V gene: TRBV6-5
clone size: -
CDR3 DNA: TGTGCCAGCAGTTTGACACTCACCTCCTACGAGCAGTACTTC
CDR3 protein: CASSLTLTSYEQYF

J gene: TRBJ1-2
D gene: TRBD1
V gene: TRBV27
clone size: -
CDR3 DNA: TGTGCCAGCAGTTTATCCCATGGGGACAGAGGCTATGGCTACACCTTC
CDR3 protein: CASSLSHGDRGYGYTF

J gene: TRBJ2-1
D gene: -
V gene: TRBV4-3
clone size: -
CDR3 DNA: TGCGCCAGCAGCCAAGGAGCGTTCCAGACCTACAATGAGCAGTTCTTC
CDR3 protein: CASSQGAFQTYNEQFF

J gene: TRBJ2-6
D gene: -
V gene: TRBV16
clone size: -
CDR3 DNA: TGTGCCAGCAGCCCTACCGGCGCCGCTGGGGCCAACGTCCTGACTTTC
CDR3 protein: CASSPTGAAGANVLTF

J gene: TRBJ2-3
D gene: TRBD2
V gene: TRBV6-6
clone size: -
CDR3 DNA: TGTGCCAGCCGACTAGCGGGGTCTGGCTCCACAGATACGCAGTATTTT
CDR3 protein: CASRLAGSGSTDTQYF

J gene: TRBJ2-3
D gene: -
V gene: TRBV7-6
clone size: -
CDR3 DNA: TGTGCCAGCACCCAAGGGCGAGGGATGATTAGCACAGATACGCAGTATTTT
CDR3 protein: CASTQGRGMISTDTQYF

J gene: TRBJ1-2
D gene: -
V gene: TRBV29-1
clone size: -
CDR3 DNA: TGCAGCGTTGAAGATCCCAGGGGATTGGGCTATGGCTACACCTTC
CDR3 protein: CSVEDPRGLGYGYTF

J gene: TRBJ2-3
D gene: -
V gene: TRBV6-5
clone size: -
CDR3 DNA: TGTGCCAGCAGTGGACAGTCCCCCACAGATACGCAGTATTTT
CDR3 protein: CASSGQSPTDTQYF

J gene: TRBJ1-3
D gene: -
V gene: TRBV6-6
clone size: -
CDR3 DNA: TGTGCCAGCAACCCGTTGGCGGTGCCTGGAAACACCATATATTTT
CDR3 protein: CASNPLAVPGNTIYF

J gene: TRBJ1-1
D gene: -
V gene: TRBV28
clone size: -
CDR3 DNA: TGTGCCAGCAGCCGGAGACAGGCCACTGAAGCTTTCTTT
CDR3 protein: CASSRRQATEAFF

J gene: TRBJ2-7
D gene: TRBD2
V gene: TRBV19
clone size: -
CDR3 DNA: TGTGCCAGTAGTCTAACGGGACTAGCCGAAACAGCATCCTACGAGCAGTACTTC
CDR3 protein: CASSLTGLAETASYEQYF

J gene: TRBJ1-2
D gene: -
V gene: TRBV11-2
clone size: few
CDR3 DNA: TGTGCCAGCAGCTTAGATCCTGTGGGCACTTGGTATGGCTACACCTTC
CDR3 protein: CASSLDPVGTWYGYTF

J gene: TRBJ1-1
D gene: TRBD1
V gene: TRBV4-2
clone size: few
CDR3 DNA: TGTGCCAGCAGCTTACAGACAGGGGTGAACACTGAAGCTTTCTTT
CDR3 protein: CASSLQTGVNTEAFF

J gene: TRBJ2-1
D gene: -
V gene: TRBV5-1
clone size: -
CDR3 DNA: TGCGCCAGCAGTCGAACCAACGATGAGCAGTTCTTC
CDR3 protein: CASSRTNDEQFF

J gene: TRBJ1-5
D gene: TRBD1
V gene: TRBV4-1
clone size: -
CDR3 DNA: TGCGCCAGCAGCCAAGGGAACTTACAGGGGGCCCGATTCCAGCCCCAGCATTTT
CDR3 protein: CASSQGNLQGARFQPQHF

J gene: TRBJ1-1
D gene: -
V gene: TRBV5-1
clone size: -
CDR3 DNA: TGCGCCAGCAGCTCCCAGGTGAACACTGAAGCTTTCTTT
CDR3 protein: CASSSQVNTEAFF

J gene: TRBJ1-5
D gene: -
V gene: TRBV4-3
clone size: -
CDR3 DNA: TGCGCCAGCAGCCAAGACAGAAATCAGCCCCAGCATTTT
CDR3 protein: CASSQDRNQPQHF

J gene: TRBJ2-3
D gene: TRBD2
V gene: TRBV15
clone size: -
CDR3 DNA: TGTGCCACCAGCAGAGGAGGGACTAGCGGGGGGCAAGCAGATACGCAGTATTTT
CDR3 protein: CATSRGGTSGGQADTQYF

J gene: TRBJ2-3
D gene: -
V gene: TRBV5-4
clone size: -
CDR3 DNA: TGTGCCAGCAGCTTGAACAGGGAAGATACGCAGTATTTT
CDR3 protein: CASSLNREDTQYF

J gene: TRBJ2-5
D gene: -
V gene: TRBV20-1
clone size: -
CDR3 DNA: TGCAGTGCTAGGAGAGAGACCCAGTACTTC
CDR3 protein: CSARRETQYF

J gene: TRBJ1-6
D gene: -
V gene: TRBV5-6
clone size: -
CDR3 DNA: TGTGCCAGCAGCTTGGCGTCGTTCCAGGGGAGCTCCTATAATTCACCCCTCCACTTT
CDR3 protein: CASSLASFQGSSYNSPLHF

J gene: TRBJ1-3
D gene: TRBD1
V gene: TRBV6-5
clone size: -
CDR3 DNA: TGTGCCAGCAGTCACAGGGGCTCTGGAAACACCATATATTTT
CDR3 protein: CASSHRGSGNTIYF

J gene: TRBJ1-1
D gene: TRBD1
V gene: TRBV5-1
clone size: -
CDR3 DNA: TGCGCCAGCAGCCGGGGGACAGGGCAGAACACTGAAGCTTTCTTT
CDR3 protein: CASSRGTGQNTEAFF

J gene: TRBJ2-2
D gene: -
V gene: TRBV7-7
clone size: -
CDR3 DNA: TGTGCCAGCAGCTTAGACGGCTACACCGGGGAGCTGTTTTTT
CDR3 protein: CASSLDGYTGELFF

J gene: TRBJ2-3
D gene: -
V gene: TRBV7-9
clone size: -
CDR3 DNA: TGTGCCAGCAGCACATCCCCCGGGGCCCGGAACACAGATACGCAGTATTTT
CDR3 protein: CASSTSPGARNTDTQYF

J gene: TRBJ2-2
D gene: -
V gene: TRBV9
clone size: -
CDR3 DNA: TGTGCCAGCACGGGTGATAGCACCGGGGAGCTGTTTTTT
CDR3 protein: CASTGDSTGELFF

J gene: TRBJ1-2
D gene: -
V gene: TRBV18
clone size: -
CDR3 DNA: TGTGCCAGCTCACCACGGGCCTCGGGAATAGATGGCTACACCTTC
CDR3 protein: CASSPRASGIDGYTF

J gene: TRBJ1-4
D gene: -
V gene: TRBV14
clone size: -
CDR3 DNA: TGTGCCAGCAGCCAAGGGCGGCAGGGTTCTGAAAAACTGTTTTTT
CDR3 protein: CASSQGRQGSEKLFF

J gene: TRBJ1-1
D gene: -
V gene: TRBV5-5
clone size: -
CDR3 DNA: TGTGCCAGCAGCTTCGTTGTAACCGCACAGGGTGACCCTGAAGCTTTCTTT
CDR3 protein: CASSFVVTAQGDPEAFF

J gene: TRBJ1-4
D gene: -
V gene: TRBV7-2
clone size: -
CDR3 DNA: TGTGCCAGCAGCTTAATGGGGATTACTAATGAAAAACTGTTTTTT
CDR3 protein: CASSLMGITNEKLFF

J gene: TRBJ2-5
D gene: TRBD1
V gene: TRBV6-5
clone size: once
CDR3 DNA: TGTGCCAGCAGCCCGGACAGGGGGCTTGGGACCCAGTACTTC
CDR3 protein: CASSPDRGLGTQYF

J gene: TRBJ2-1
D gene: -
V gene: TRBV28
clone size: -
CDR3 DNA: TGTGCCAGCAGTTTATCCCCCTCCTATGAGCAGTTCTTC
CDR3 protein: CASSLSPSYEQFF

J gene: TRBJ2-3
D gene: -
V gene: TRBV7-9
clone size: -
CDR3 DNA: TGTGCCAGCAGCGTAGGAATGGGGGACGCTTGGGATACGCAGTATTTT
CDR3 protein: CASSVGMGDAWDTQYF

J gene: TRBJ2-7
D gene: TRBD1
V gene: TRBV27
clone size: -
CDR3 DNA: TGTGCCAGCAGTTTATCACGACAGGGGAGCAACGAGCAGTACTTC
CDR3 protein: CASSLSRQGSNEQYF

J gene: TRBJ1-5
D gene: -
V gene: TRBV19
clone size: -
CDR3 DNA: TGTGCCAGTAGGAGGGCCCAAACTGGGGGTCAGCCCCAGCATTTT
CDR3 protein: CASRRAQTGGQPQHF

J gene: TRBJ2-3
D gene: -
V gene: TRBV7-9
clone size: -
CDR3 DNA: TGTGCCAGCAGCTTAGATGGAGTCGGTACGCAGTATTTT
CDR3 protein: CASSLDGVGTQYF

J gene: TRBJ2-6
D gene: -
V gene: TRBV4-3
clone size: few
CDR3 DNA: TGCGCCAGCAGCCAAGATCTGGGCTCTGGGGCCAACGTCCTGACTTTC
CDR3 protein: CASSQDLGSGANVLTF

J gene: TRBJ2-2
D gene: -
V gene: TRBV2
clone size: few
CDR3 DNA: TGTGCCAGCGGCCGGGATTATACCGGGGAGCTGTTTTTT
CDR3 protein: CASGRDYTGELFF

J gene: TRBJ2-3
D gene: TRBD1
V gene: TRBV5-1
clone size: once
CDR3 DNA: TGCGCCAGCAGCTTGGACCGTGCGGGACAGGGCCCAGATACGCAGTATTTT
CDR3 protein: CASSLDRAGQGPDTQYF

J gene: TRBJ1-2
D gene: TRBD1
V gene: TRBV6-5
clone size: few
CDR3 DNA: TGTGCCAGCAGTTACCGGCGGACAGGGGGCGGGTATGGCTACACCTTC
CDR3 protein: CASSYRRTGGGYGYTF